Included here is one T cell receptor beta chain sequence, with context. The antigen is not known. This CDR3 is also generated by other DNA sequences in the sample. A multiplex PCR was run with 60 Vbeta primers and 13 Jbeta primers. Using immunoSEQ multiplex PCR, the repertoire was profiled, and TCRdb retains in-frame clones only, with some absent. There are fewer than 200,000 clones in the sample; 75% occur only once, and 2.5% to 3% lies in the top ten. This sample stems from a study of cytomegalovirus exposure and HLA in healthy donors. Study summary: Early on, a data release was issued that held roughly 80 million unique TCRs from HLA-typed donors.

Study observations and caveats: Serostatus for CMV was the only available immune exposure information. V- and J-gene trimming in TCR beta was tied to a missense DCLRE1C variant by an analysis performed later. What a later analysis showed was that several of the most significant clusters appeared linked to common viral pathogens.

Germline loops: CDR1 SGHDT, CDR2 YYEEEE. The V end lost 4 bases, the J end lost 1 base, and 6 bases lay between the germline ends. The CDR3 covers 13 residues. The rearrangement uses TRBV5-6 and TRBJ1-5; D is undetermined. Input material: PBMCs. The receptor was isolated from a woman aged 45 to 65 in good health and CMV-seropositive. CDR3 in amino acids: CASSRSSNQPQHF. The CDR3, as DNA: TGTGCCAGCAGCCGGTCGAGCAATCAGCCCCAGCATTTT.